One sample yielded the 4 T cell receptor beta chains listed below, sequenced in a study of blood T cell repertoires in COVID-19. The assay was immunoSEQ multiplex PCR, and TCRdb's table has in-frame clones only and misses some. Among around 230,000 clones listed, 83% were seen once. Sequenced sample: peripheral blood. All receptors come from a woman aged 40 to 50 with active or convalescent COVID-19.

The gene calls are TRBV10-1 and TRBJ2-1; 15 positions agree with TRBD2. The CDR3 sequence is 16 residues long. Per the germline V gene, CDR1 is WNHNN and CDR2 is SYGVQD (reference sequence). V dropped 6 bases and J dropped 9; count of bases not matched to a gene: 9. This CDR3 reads CASRQGLAGGFIEQFF. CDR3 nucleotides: TGCGCCAGCAGACAAGGACTAGCGGGAGGGTTTATTGAGCAGTTCTTC.

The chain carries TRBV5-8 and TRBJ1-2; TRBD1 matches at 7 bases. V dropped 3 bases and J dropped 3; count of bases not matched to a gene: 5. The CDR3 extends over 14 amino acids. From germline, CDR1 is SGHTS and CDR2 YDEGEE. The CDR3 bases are TGTGCCAGCAGCTCTGGACAGGATTACTATGGCTACACCTTC. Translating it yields CASSSGQDYYGYTF.

CDR3 DNA: TGTGCCAGCAGCTTTTCCGGGGTCCTCAAAACAGATACGCAGTATTTT. Translated, it gives CASSFSGVLKTDTQYF. The V gene is TRBV7-9, the J gene TRBJ2-3; maybe TRBD2 (5 bases). CDR1 SEHNR and CDR2 FQNEAQ come from the germline V gene (reference sequence). The CDR3 has 16 amino acids. V was trimmed by 3 bases and J by 3 bases, leaving 16 bases between them.

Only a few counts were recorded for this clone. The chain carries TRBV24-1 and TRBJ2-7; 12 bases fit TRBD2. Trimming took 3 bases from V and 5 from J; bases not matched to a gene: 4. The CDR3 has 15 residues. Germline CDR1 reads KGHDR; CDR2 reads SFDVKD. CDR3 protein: CATSDATSGSHEQYF. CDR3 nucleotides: TGTGCCACCAGTGATGCGACTAGCGGGAGCCACGAGCAGTACTTC.